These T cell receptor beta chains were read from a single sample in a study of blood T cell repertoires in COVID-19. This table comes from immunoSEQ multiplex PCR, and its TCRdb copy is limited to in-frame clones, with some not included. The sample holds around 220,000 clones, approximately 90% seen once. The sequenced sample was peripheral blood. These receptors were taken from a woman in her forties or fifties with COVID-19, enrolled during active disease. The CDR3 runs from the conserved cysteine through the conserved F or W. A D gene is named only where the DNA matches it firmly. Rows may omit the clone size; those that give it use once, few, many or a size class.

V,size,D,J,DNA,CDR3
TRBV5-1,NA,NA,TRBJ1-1,TGCGCCAGCAGCTTGGGCCAGGCTCTAATGAACACTGAAGCTTTCTTT,CASSLGQALMNTEAFF
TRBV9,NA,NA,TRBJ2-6,TGTGCCAGCAGCGCAGGGACCAACGTCCTGACTTTC,CASSAGTNVLTF
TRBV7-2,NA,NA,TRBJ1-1,TGTGCCAGCAGCTTAGCTGCGGCGAACACTGAAGCTTTCTTT,CASSLAAANTEAFF
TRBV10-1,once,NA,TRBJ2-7,TGCGCCAGCAGCGCCTTAAGGACGGGGGACTACGAGCAGTACTTC,CASSALRTGDYEQYF
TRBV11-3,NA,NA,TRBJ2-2,TGTGCCAGCAGCTCTAGTACCTACACCGGGGAGCTGTTTTTT,CASSSSTYTGELFF
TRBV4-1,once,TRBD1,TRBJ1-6,TGCGCCAGCAGCCAAGGGGACAGGGTAGGCTCACCCCTCCACTTT,CASSQGDRVGSPLHF
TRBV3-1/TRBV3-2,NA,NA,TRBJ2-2,TGTGCCAGCAGCCAAGATTGGACTTATACAAACACCGGGGAGCTGTTTTTT,CASSQDWTYTNTGELFF
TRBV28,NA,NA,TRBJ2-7,TGTGCCAGCAGCCCCCTAAGTGGCGAGCAGTACTTC,CASSPLSGEQYF
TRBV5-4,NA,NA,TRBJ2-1,TGTGCCAGCAGCTTGAGGACTACGAATGAGCAGTTCTTC,CASSLRTTNEQFF
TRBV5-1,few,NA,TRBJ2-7,TGCGCCAGCAGCTTGGCCGATCGAGTTTACGAGCAGTACTTC,CASSLADRVYEQYF
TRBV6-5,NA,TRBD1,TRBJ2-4,TGTGCCAGCAGCGCAGGGGGCTGGGCCAAAAACATTCAGTACTTC,CASSAGGWAKNIQYF
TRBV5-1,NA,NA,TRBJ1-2,TGCGCCAGCAGCTTGTCGGCCGGGGCAGGGGAGGGTGGCTACACCTTC,CASSLSAGAGEGGYTF
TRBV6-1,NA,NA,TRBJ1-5,TGTGCCAGCAGTGAAGGAGACAGCAAGAATCAGCCCCAGCATTTT,CASSEGDSKNQPQHF
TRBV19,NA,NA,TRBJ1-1,TGTGCCAGTAGTCCAACAGGGAGGGGTTTGAACACTGAAGCTTTCTTT,CASSPTGRGLNTEAFF
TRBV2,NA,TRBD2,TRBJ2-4,TGTGCCAGCAGCATAGGGGGGACTAGCGGGGTTTTAGCCAAAAACATTCAGTACTTC,CASSIGGTSGVLAKNIQYF
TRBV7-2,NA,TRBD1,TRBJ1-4,TGTGCCAGCAGCTCGGGACAGTTCATCGAAAAACTGTTTTTT,CASSSGQFIEKLFF
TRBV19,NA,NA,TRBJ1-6,TGTGCCAGTAGGGGCTACGGTTCACCCCTCCACTTT,CASRGYGSPLHF
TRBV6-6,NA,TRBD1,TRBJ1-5,TGTGCCAGCAGTCTCCAACCCGGGACAGGGGTCCTCTTCCGGCATTTT,CASSLQPGTGVLFRHF
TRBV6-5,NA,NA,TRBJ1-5,TGTGCCAGCAGTTCACCGGGGGGGGTTGGCAATCAGCCCCAGCATTTT,CASSSPGGVGNQPQHF
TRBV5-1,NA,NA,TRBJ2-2,TGCGCCAGCACTGGAGACACCGGGGAGCTGTTTTTT,CASTGDTGELFF
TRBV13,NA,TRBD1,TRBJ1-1,TGTGCCAGCAGCTTAGGGGGCGACAGGGGTAGAACTGTTGAAGCTTTCTTT,CASSLGGDRGRTVEAFF
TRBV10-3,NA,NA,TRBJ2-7,TGTGCCATCAGTCCGGTGGCTAGCGAAAGGGAGCAGTACTTC,CAISPVASEREQYF
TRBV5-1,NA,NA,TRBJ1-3,TGCGCCAGCACCCCGGACAAAACTGGAAACACCATATATTTT,CASTPDKTGNTIYF
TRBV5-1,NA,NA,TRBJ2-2,TGCGCCAGCAGCCTCATCCACTCGAACACCGGGGAGCTGTTTTTT,CASSLIHSNTGELFF
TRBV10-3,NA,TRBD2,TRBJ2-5,TGTGCCATCAGTGAAAGGGGGACTAGCGGGCCCACAAAGGACTTC,CAISERGTSGPTKDF
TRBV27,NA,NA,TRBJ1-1,TGTGCCAGCAGAAACGGGGGGTACACTGAAGCTTTCTTT,CASRNGGYTEAFF
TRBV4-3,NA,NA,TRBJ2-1,TGCGCCAGCAGCCTCGCGGCCAGCAGCCTGACTAACAATGAGCAGTTCTTC,CASSLAASSLTNNEQFF
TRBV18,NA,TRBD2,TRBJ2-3,TGTGCCAGCTCAGCCCTAGCGGGGGGATGGACAGATACGCAGTATTTT,CASSALAGGWTDTQYF
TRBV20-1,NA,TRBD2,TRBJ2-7,TGCGGCGGGGGGGGTTCCTACGAGCAGTACTTC,CGGGGSYEQYF
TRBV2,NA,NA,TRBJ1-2,TGTGCCAGCAGTTCAGGGGCAGGGTTCTATGGCTACACCTTC,CASSSGAGFYGYTF
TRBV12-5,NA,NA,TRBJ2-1,TGTGCTAGTGTCCGAGACAGCCTATACAATGAGCAGTTCTTC,CASVRDSLYNEQFF
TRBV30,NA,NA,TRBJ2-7,TGTGCCTGGAGTGTGGACAGCGAGCAGTACTTC,CAWSVDSEQYF
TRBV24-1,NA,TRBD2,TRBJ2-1,TGTGCCACCAGTTCTAGCGGGGGGAATCTCTACAATGAGCAGTTCTTC,CATSSSGGNLYNEQFF
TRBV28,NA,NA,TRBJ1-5,TGTGCCAGCAGTTCTGTCTTTACGTCGAGGGAACCCCAGCATTTT,CASSSVFTSREPQHF
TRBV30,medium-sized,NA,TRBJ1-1,TGTGCCTGGTCCCCTGCGGACAGCCTCCCGGTGGGCACTGAAGCTTTCTTT,CAWSPADSLPVGTEAFF
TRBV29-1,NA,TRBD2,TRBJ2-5,TGCAGCGTCGTCCCATTTACCGGGACTAGCGGGGGGGAGACCCAGTACTTC,CSVVPFTGTSGGETQYF
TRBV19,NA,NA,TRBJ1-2,TGTGCCAGTAGTATCTGGGGGGATGGTGGCTACACCTTC,CASSIWGDGGYTF
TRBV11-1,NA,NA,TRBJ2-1,TGTGCCAGCAGCCCTAGACCGGGGGATGAGCAGTTCTTC,CASSPRPGDEQFF
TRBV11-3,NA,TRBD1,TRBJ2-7,TGTGCCAGCAGCTTGGAGACAGGGAGCTCCTACGAGCAGTACTTC,CASSLETGSSYEQYF
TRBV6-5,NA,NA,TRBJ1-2,TGTGCCAGCAGTTACTCACAGGGTTCCTATGGCTACACCTTC,CASSYSQGSYGYTF
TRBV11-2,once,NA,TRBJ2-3,TGTGCCAGCAGCTCACCGGGACTTCGAGCGCAGTATTTT,CASSSPGLRAQYF
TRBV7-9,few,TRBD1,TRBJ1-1,TGTGCCAGCAGCTTAGCGGAGCTAGCCCGAACAGGGGGGGCTTTCTTT,CASSLAELARTGGAFF
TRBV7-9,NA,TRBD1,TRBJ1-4,TGTGCCAGCATTCCAAAGGGACAGAAAAATGAAAAACTGTTTTTT,CASIPKGQKNEKLFF
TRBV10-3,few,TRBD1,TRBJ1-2,TGTGCGACAGAGCCGACAGGGGGGAACTATGGCTACACCTTC,CATEPTGGNYGYTF
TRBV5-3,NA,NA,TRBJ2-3,TGTGCCAGAAGCCTAATCACAGATACGCAGTATTTT,CARSLITDTQYF
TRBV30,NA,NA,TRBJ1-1,TGTGCCTGGAGTGCGACTGGCACTGAAGCTTTCTTT,CAWSATGTEAFF
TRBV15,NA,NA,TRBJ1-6,TGTGCCACCAGAGTGGGGGCGGATTCACCCCTCCACTTT,CATRVGADSPLHF
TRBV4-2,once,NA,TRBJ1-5,TGTGCCAGCAGCCAAGCCAGGTCAGGGCCCCAGCATTTT,CASSQARSGPQHF
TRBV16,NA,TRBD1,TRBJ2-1,TGTGCCAGCAGCCAATCCCGACAGGGGGTTTCCAATGAGCAGTTCTTC,CASSQSRQGVSNEQFF
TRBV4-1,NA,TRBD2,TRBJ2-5,TGCGCCAGCAGCCAATGGGCGGGGGGGCAAGAGACCCAGTACTTC,CASSQWAGGQETQYF
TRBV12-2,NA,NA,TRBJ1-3,TGTGCAAGTCGCCCTACCAATGGGGAGGGACTTGGAAACACCATATATTTT,CASRPTNGEGLGNTIYF
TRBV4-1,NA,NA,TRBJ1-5,TGCGCCAGCAGCCAGGAGGGACCGACCAATCAGCCCCAGCATTTT,CASSQEGPTNQPQHF
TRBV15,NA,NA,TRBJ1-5,TGTGCCACCAGCAGAGCGCGGGGTAGCAGCAATCAGCCCCAGCATTTT,CATSRARGSSNQPQHF
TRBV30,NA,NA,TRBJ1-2,TGTGCCTGGACTAGGAGGTTAGCCGGCTATGGCTACACCTTC,CAWTRRLAGYGYTF
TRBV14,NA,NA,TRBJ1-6,TGTGCCAGCAGCCAAGATGGGAGGAACAATTCACCCCTCCACTTT,CASSQDGRNNSPLHF